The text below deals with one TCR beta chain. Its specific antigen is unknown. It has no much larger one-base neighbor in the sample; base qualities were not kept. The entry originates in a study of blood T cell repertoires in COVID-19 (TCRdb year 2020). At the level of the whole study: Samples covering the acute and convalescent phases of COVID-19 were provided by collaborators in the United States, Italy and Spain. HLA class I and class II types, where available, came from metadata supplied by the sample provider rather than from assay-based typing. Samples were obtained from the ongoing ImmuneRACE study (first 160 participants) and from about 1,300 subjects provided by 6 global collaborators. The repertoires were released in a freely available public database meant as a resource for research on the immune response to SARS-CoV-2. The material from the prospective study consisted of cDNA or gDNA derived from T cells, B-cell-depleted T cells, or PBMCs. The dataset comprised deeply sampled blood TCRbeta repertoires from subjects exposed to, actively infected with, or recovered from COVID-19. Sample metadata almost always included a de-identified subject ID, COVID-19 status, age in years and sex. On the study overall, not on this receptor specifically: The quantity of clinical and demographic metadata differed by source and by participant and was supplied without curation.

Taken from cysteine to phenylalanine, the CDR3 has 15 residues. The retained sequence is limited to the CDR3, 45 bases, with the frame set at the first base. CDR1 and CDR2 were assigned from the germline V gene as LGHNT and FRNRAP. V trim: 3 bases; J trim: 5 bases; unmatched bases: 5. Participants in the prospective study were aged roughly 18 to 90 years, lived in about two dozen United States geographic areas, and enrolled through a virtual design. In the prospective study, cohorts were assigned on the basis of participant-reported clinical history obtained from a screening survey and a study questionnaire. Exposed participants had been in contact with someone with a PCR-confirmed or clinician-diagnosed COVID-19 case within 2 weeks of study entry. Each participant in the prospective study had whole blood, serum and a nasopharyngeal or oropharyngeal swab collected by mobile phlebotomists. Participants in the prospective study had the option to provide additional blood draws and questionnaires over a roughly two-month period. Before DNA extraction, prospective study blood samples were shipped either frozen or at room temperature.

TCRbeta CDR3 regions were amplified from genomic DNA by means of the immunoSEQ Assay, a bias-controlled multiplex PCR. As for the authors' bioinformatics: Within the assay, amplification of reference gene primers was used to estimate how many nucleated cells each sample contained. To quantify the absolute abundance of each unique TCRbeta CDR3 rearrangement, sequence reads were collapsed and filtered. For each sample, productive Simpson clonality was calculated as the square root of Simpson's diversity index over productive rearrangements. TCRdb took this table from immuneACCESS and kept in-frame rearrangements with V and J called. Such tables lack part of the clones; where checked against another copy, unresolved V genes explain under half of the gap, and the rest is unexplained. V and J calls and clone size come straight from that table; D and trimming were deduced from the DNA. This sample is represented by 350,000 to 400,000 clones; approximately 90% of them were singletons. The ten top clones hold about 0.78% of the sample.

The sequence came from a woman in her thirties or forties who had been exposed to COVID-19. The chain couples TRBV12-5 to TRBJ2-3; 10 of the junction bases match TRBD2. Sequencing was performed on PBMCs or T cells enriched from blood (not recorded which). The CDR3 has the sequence CASGFGTSDGDTQYF. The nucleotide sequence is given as TGTGCTAGTGGTTTCGGGACTAGCGATGGAGATACGCAGTATTTT.